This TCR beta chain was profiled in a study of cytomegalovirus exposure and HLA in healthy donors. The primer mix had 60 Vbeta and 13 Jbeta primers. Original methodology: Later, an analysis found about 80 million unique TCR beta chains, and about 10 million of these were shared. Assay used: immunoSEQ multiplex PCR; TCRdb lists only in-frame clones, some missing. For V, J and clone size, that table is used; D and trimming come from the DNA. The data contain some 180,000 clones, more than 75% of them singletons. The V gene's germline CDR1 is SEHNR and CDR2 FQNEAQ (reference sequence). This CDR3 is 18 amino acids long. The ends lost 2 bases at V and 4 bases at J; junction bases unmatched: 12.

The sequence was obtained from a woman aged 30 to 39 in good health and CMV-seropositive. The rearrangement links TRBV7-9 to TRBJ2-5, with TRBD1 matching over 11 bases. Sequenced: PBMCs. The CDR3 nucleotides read TGTGCCAGCAGCTTAATTTTTATGAGGACAGGGGGCCGAGAGACCCAGTACTTC. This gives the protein CASSLIFMRTGGRETQYF. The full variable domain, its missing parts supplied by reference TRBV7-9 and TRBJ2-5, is DTGVSQNPRHKITKRGQNVTFRCDPISEHNRLYWYRQTLGQGPEFLTYFQNEAQLEKSRLLSDRFSAERPKGSFSTLEIQRTEQGDSAMYLCASSLIFMRTGGRETQYFGPGTRLLVL.